This is a list of T cell receptor beta chains from one sample in a study of T cells after yellow fever vaccination. A single record per CDR3 protein comes from TCRdb applying MiXCR to the 5' RACE reads. The repertoire holds about 120,000 distinct CDR3 sequences, around 7.2% seen once, with approximately 2.7% in the top ten. Sequenced here: CD4+ T cells sorted from PBMCs, sampled roughly 47 days after the first yellow fever vaccination. Receptors were obtained from a man in his late teens or twenties who received the YFV17D yellow fever vaccine. Both conserved end residues are part of each CDR3. The D gene is left open where the match is weak. Clone size is stated in some rows and not others, as once, few, many or a class when expanded.

many	TRBV6-1	-	TRBJ1-4	TGTGCCAGCAGGGATGCCGGGGCTAATGAAAAACTGTTTTTT	CASRDAGANEKLFF
many	TRBV5-1	-	TRBJ1-5	TGCGCCAGCAGCTTGGTTACGGATAGCAATCAGCCCCAGCATTTT	CASSLVTDSNQPQHF
many	TRBV29-1	-	TRBJ1-2	TGCAGCGTTGGAGGCGGGGTAAAGTGGGGCTACACCTTC	CSVGGGVKWGYTF
many	TRBV29-1	-	TRBJ2-7	TGCAGCGCCACATGGGGCAGTGACTACGAGCAGTACTTC	CSATWGSDYEQYF
many	TRBV4-1	TRBD1	TRBJ1-1	TGCGCCAGCAGCCCGGGACAGGGCCCTATGAACACTGAAGCTTTCTTT	CASSPGQGPMNTEAFF
-	TRBV7-2	-	TRBJ1-5	TGTGCCAGCAGCTTAGGAGTCAGGGGTACGAATCAGCCCCAGCATTTT	CASSLGVRGTNQPQHF
many	TRBV28	-	TRBJ2-3	TGTGCCAGCAGGGGAATCCCCACAGATACGCAGTATTTT	CASRGIPTDTQYF
many	TRBV5-1	TRBD1	TRBJ2-5	TGCGCCAGCAGCTGGGACAGGAAAGAGACCCAGTACTTC	CASSWDRKETQYF
many	TRBV2	-	TRBJ2-2	TGTGCCAGCAGCAGGACATCGAACACCGGGGAGCTGTTTTTT	CASSRTSNTGELFF
many	TRBV7-9	-	TRBJ2-3	TGTGCCAGCAGCTTAACGCGGCGGCAGAGCACAGATACGCAGTATTTT	CASSLTRRQSTDTQYF
many	TRBV18	TRBD2	TRBJ2-1	TGTGCCAGCTTCGATCCGGCTAGCGGACCTATTAACGTCTTC	CASFDPASGPINVF
many	TRBV27	-	TRBJ2-5	TGTGCCAGCAGTGCCTACGGCAGGGCAGAGACCCAGTACTTC	CASSAYGRAETQYF
many	TRBV10-3	-	TRBJ2-3	TGTGCCATCAGTGAGTCAGCTAGCAGAACAGATACGCAGTATTTT	CAISESASRTDTQYF
many	TRBV4-1	-	TRBJ2-7	TGCGCCAGCAGCCCGACAGAGACCAAATCCTACGAGCAGTACTTC	CASSPTETKSYEQYF
many	TRBV20-1	-	TRBJ1-2	TGCAGTGCCATAGGGGGGGCTTATGGCTACACCTTC	CSAIGGAYGYTF
many	TRBV5-1	TRBD1	TRBJ2-7	TGCGCCAGCAGCTCCCGGGTGGGACAGGACTCCTACGAGCAGTACTTC	CASSSRVGQDSYEQYF
many	TRBV5-4	TRBD1	TRBJ1-1	TGTGCCAGCAGCACCCGGGACAGAGTCTCTGAAGCTTTCTTT	CASSTRDRVSEAFF
many	TRBV9	TRBD2	TRBJ2-1	TGTGCCAGCAGCCCCCGGACTAGCCTCCTCAATGAGCAGTTCTTC	CASSPRTSLLNEQFF
few	TRBV4-3	TRBD2	TRBJ2-2	TGCGCCAGCAGCCAAGGGGGGGGGGTCTTCACCGGGGAGCTGTTTTTT	CASSQGGGVFTGELFF
many	TRBV7-2	TRBD2	TRBJ2-3	TGTGCCAGCAGCGCCCGTAGCGGGGGGAGGGATACGCAGTATTTT	CASSARSGGRDTQYF
many	TRBV7-7	TRBD1	TRBJ2-3	TGTGCCAGCAGCTCCGGACAGGCTACAGATACGCAGTATTTT	CASSSGQATDTQYF
many	TRBV5-1	-	TRBJ2-3	TGCGCCAGCAGCCCTCGACAGGGACTGGCTCGGGATACGCAGTATTTT	CASSPRQGLARDTQYF
few	TRBV4-3	TRBD2	TRBJ2-5	TGCGCCAGCAGCCAAGATTGGGGGGGGGGAAACCAAGAGACCCAGTACTTC	CASSQDWGGGNQETQYF
many	TRBV28	-	TRBJ1-1	TGTGCCACAGATACTGATACTCAACAGGCCGCAAATTTT	CATDTDTQQAANF
-	TRBV12-3/TRBV12-4	TRBD2	TRBJ2-3	TGTGCCAGCAGTTTAGAATCGCGATGGGGAGCGGGGATCACAGATACGCAGTATTTT	CASSLESRWGAGITDTQYF
few	TRBV28	-	TRBJ2-3	TGTGCCAGCAGCCGGATTAGTTATGCGCAGTATTTT	CASSRISYAQYF
many	TRBV4-3	TRBD1	TRBJ2-2	TGCGCCAGCAGCCAAGGAACAGGGGGCGCAAACACCGGGGAGCTGTTTTTT	CASSQGTGGANTGELFF
many	TRBV12-3/TRBV12-4	-	TRBJ2-1	TGTGCCAGCAGTTTACGTGGGTACAATGAGCAGTTCTTC	CASSLRGYNEQFF
many	TRBV7-2	-	TRBJ2-7	TGTGCCAGCAGTTTAGACAGACCCTACGAGCAGTACTTC	CASSLDRPYEQYF
-	TRBV20-1	TRBD1	TRBJ2-5	TGCTGTGCTAGAGACCAGGGGGCCCTTTTTCAAGAGACCCAGTACTTC	CCARDQGALFQETQYF
few	TRBV7-2	TRBD1	TRBJ2-5	TGTGCCAGCAGCTTACAGGACAGGGGCGGAGAGACCCAGTACTTC	CASSLQDRGGETQYF
many	TRBV27	TRBD2	TRBJ2-3	TGTGCCAGCAGTTTGCTAGCGGGGGCCGGCACAGATACGCAGTATTTT	CASSLLAGAGTDTQYF
many	TRBV12-3/TRBV12-4	TRBD2	TRBJ2-7	TGTGCCAGCAGTTTAGCACTAGCGGGGGCTTCCTACGAGCAGTACTTC	CASSLALAGASYEQYF
many	TRBV2	TRBD1	TRBJ2-7	TGTGCCAGCAGCCTAGACAGGGATCTTAAAAAGCAGTACTTC	CASSLDRDLKKQYF
few	TRBV29-1	-	TRBJ2-7	TGCAGCGTCGCGGGACAGTGGGGATCCTACGAGCAGTACTTC	CSVAGQWGSYEQYF
many	TRBV7-9	TRBD2	TRBJ2-5	TGTGCCAGCAGCTTCGGACTAGCGGGGGCCCAGTACTTC	CASSFGLAGAQYF
many	TRBV7-9	-	TRBJ2-3	TGTGCCAGCGGTCCGAGAGGTTTTGGGACAGATACGCAGTATTTT	CASGPRGFGTDTQYF
many	TRBV7-2	TRBD2	TRBJ2-7	TGTGCCAGCAGCCTTCCCGGGACTAGCCCCCACGAGCAGTACTTC	CASSLPGTSPHEQYF
-	TRBV6-5	-	TRBJ1-6	TGTGCCAGCAGTTTTTGGGTGGGATCACCCCTCCACTTT	CASSFWVGSPLHF
-	TRBV7-7	-	TRBJ1-3	TGTGCCAGCAGCTTAGAGGGAAGAATCCGGGCTGGAAACACCATATATTTT	CASSLEGRIRAGNTIYF
many	TRBV11-3	TRBD1	TRBJ2-1	TGTGCCAGCAGCTTGCCAGGGACAGGTCATAATGAGCAGTTCTTC	CASSLPGTGHNEQFF
many	TRBV5-1	-	TRBJ1-4	TGCGCCAGCAGCCATACAGGAGGACTAAATGAAAAACTGTTTTTT	CASSHTGGLNEKLFF
-	TRBV7-2	-	TRBJ2-5	TGTGCCAGCAGCTTAAATGCGGGTATAGAGACCCAGTGCTTC	CASSLNAGIETQCF
many	TRBV3-1	-	TRBJ1-1	TGTGCCAGCAGCCCAGGAATGAACACTGAAGCTTTCTTT	CASSPGMNTEAFF
many	TRBV5-1	TRBD1	TRBJ2-3	TGCGCCAGCACACGCACTACAGGGGGAGTCACAGATACGCAGTATTTT	CASTRTTGGVTDTQYF
-	TRBV20-1	-	TRBJ2-7	TGCAGTGCTCACAGGGTTCACGAGCAGTACTTC	CSAHRVHEQYF
many	TRBV28	TRBD2	TRBJ2-3	TGTGCCAGCAGTCAGACTAGCGGGGTATCAGATACGCAGTATTTT	CASSQTSGVSDTQYF
many	TRBV7-2	TRBD1	TRBJ2-3	TGTGCCAGCAGTGACAGGGGTGGAGATACGCAGTATTTT	CASSDRGGDTQYF
many	TRBV12-3/TRBV12-4	TRBD1	TRBJ2-7	TGTGCCAGCAGTAGGACAGGCGAGCAGTACTTC	CASSRTGEQYF
few	TRBV23-1	TRBD1	TRBJ2-4	TGCGCCAGCAGTTCCGCAAACAGGGGGCGGGAGACCAAAAACATTCAGTACTTC	CASSSANRGRETKNIQYF
many	TRBV6-1	-	TRBJ2-3	TGTGCCAGCAGGACACCGGGCTATGCAGATACGCAGTATTTT	CASRTPGYADTQYF
many	TRBV5-1	-	TRBJ2-5	TGCGCCAGCAGCTTGGCCACCCGCGAGACCCAGTACTTC	CASSLATRETQYF
many	TRBV12-3/TRBV12-4	TRBD1	TRBJ2-1	TGTGCCAGCACCCTAGGGACAGGGAACAATGAGCAGTTCTTC	CASTLGTGNNEQFF